The 6 T cell receptor beta chains listed next were all sequenced from one sample in a study of Graves' ophthalmopathy and Graves' hyperthyroidism. Transcripts of RNA were the source for amplifying TCR beta CDR3 regions. HTBI-primed RT-PCR formed the first round, and a multiplex PCR formed the second. Using its own MiXCR run on the multiplex PCR reads, TCRdb lists one record per CDR3 protein. The table has 1 million to 1.3 million distinct CDR3 sequences, about 36% seen once; the top ten hold approximately 10%. Sample: peripheral blood or thyroid tissue (not recorded which). These receptors were taken from an adult man with Graves' hyperthyroidism.

The chain employs TRBV19 and TRBJ1-2; 9 bases agree with TRBD1. Per germline, CDR1 LNHDA and CDR2 SQIVND (reference sequence). CDR3 size: 16 residues. Unmatched junction bases numbered 9, after V lost 5 bases and J lost 2 bases. The CDR3 region is CASSQARGQGNYGYTF. CDR3 DNA sequence: TGTGCCAGTAGTCAAGCCCGTGGACAGGGGAACTATGGCTACACCTTC.

The chain's CDR3 is CASRGEQRGIPYEQYF. The DNA of the CDR3 is TGTGCCAGCAGGGGAGAGCAGCGGGGCATCCCCTACGAGCAGTACTTC. This sequence joins TRBV7-9 and TRBJ2-7, with 7 bases matching TRBD2. Germline CDR1 and CDR2: SEHNR and FQNEAQ (reference sequence). The CDR3 totals 16 residues. V lost 6 bases to trimming and J lost 2 bases; unmatched junction nucleotides: 13.

This clonotype was observed many times. The rearrangement links TRBV29-1 to TRBJ2-7; TRBD2 agrees at 9 bases. The CDR3 is made up of 12 amino acids. Germline CDR1 reads SQVTM; CDR2 reads ANQGSEA. V gave up 7 bases and J gave up 5 bases; unmatched junction bases: 6. CDR3 sequence: CSAEGLADEQYF. CDR3 nucleotide sequence: TGCAGCGCTGAGGGACTAGCAGACGAGCAGTACTTC.

This clonotype was observed a handful of times. This rearrangement joins TRBV20-1 to TRBJ1-3; TRBD1 is a possible D gene (5 bases). The V and J ends lost 1 base and 1 base respectively, with 8 bases between them. CDR1 is DFQATT and CDR2 is SNEGSKA in the germline V gene (reference sequence). CDR3 size: 14 residues. For the CDR3, the DNA is TGCAGTGCTAGAGGACAGACTTCTGGAAACACCATATATTTT. This translates into CSARGQTSGNTIYF.

This chain links TRBV29-1 with TRBJ1-1; D is uncertain. CDR1 SQVTM and CDR2 ANQGSEA come from the germline V gene. V lost 8 bases, J lost 7 bases, and 8 bases lay in between. The CDR3 totals 9 residues. CDR3 sequence reads: CSSMGEAFF. As DNA, the CDR3 is TGCAGCTCGATGGGTGAAGCTTTCTTT.

To note about this clonotype: Possible read error: a much larger clone is one base away. CDR3 DNA: TGTGCCAGCAGCTTAAACCGGGGGGACTCTGGGGCCAACGTCCTGACTTTC. Translated, it gives CASSLNRGDSGANVLTF. The chain links TRBV13 to TRBJ2-6; TRBD2 aligns across 7 bases. Germline CDR1 reads PRHDT; CDR2 reads FYEKMQ (reference sequence). The CDR3 has 17 residues. Losses at the gene ends were 2 bases for V and 0 bases for J; bases not matched to a gene: 4.